This T cell receptor beta chain was observed in a study of blood T cell repertoires in COVID-19. Study as a whole: T cells, B-cell-depleted T cells, or PBMCs provided the cDNA or gDNA that served as material.

TCRdb's table, derived via immunoSEQ multiplex PCR, lists solely in-frame clones and lacks some. The table records roughly 250,000 clones, less than 90% of them present only once. Seattle's enrolled individuals joined amid active infection and were then monitored longitudinally. The CDR3 contains 12 residues. The chain couples TRBV21-1 to TRBJ1-4; no check of the table's D call, TRBD1, against the DNA was made. TRBV21-1 represents a pseudogene. Sequenced: peripheral blood. This TCR derives from a woman under 40 with COVID-19, enrolled during active disease. This CDR3 reads CASSKQDEKLFF. The CDR3 nucleotides read TGTGCCAGCAGCAAGCAGGATGAAAAACTGTTTTTT.